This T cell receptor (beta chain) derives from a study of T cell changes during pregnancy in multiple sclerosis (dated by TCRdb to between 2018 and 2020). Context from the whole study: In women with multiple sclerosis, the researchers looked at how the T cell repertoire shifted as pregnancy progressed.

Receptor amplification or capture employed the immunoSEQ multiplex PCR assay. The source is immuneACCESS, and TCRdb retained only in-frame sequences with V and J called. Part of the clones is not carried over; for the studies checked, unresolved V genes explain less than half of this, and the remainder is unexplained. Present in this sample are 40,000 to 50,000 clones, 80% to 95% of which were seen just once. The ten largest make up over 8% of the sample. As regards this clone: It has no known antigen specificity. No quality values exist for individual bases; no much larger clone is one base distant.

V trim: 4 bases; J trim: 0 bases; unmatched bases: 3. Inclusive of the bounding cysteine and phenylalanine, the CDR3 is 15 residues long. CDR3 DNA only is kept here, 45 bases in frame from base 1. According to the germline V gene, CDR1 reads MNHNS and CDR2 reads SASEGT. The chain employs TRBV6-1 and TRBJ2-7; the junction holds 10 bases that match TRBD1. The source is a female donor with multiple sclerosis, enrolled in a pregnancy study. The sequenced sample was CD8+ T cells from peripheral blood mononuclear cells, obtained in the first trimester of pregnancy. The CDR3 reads CASSAGTGDSYEQYF. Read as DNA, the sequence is TGTGCCAGCAGTGCCGGGACAGGGGACTCCTACGAGCAGTACTTC.